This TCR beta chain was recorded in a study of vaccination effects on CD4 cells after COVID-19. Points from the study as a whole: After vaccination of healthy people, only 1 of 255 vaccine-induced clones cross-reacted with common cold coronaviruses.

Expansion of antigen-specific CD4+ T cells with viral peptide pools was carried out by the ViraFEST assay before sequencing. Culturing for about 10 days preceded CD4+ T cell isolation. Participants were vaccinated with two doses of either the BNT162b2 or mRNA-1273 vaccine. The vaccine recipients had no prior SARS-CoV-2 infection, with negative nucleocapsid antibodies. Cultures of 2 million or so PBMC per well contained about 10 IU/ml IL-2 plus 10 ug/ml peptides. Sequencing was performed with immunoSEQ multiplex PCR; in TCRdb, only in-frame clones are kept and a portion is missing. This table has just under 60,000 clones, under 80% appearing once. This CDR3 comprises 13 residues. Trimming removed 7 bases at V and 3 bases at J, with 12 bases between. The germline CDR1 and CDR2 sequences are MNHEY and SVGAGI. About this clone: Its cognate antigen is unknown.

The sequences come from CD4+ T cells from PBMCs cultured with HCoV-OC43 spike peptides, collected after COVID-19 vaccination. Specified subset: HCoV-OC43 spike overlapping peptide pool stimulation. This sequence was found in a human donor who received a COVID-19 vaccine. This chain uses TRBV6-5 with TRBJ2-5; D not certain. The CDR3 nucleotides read TGTGCCAGCATTCATCCAGCTAAAGAGACCCAGTACTTC. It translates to CASIHPAKETQYF.